The source of this T cell receptor beta chain is a study of T-cell reconstitution after alpha-beta-depleted transplantation in children. Study-wide findings and caveats: Some patients' high day-60 TCRbeta diversity was traced to surviving recipient T cells and thymic progenitors. Newly generated T cells supplied most T-cell counts and diversity one year post-transplant.

This CDR3 comprises 14 residues. Germline values: CDR1 SGHAT, CDR2 FQNNGV. The V and J ends lost 5 bases and 7 bases, in that order; junction bases with no gene match: 10. The TCRbeta library was prepared with unique molecular identifiers. In TCRdb, the PCR reads were re-called with MiXCR into one record per CDR3 protein. Of about 980,000 distinct CDR3 sequences in the sample, about 29% were seen once. Remarks on this clonotype: Its antigen is not identified.

This sequence originates from a boy younger than two who had a stem cell transplant for SCID, so the T cells may come from the graft donor. The specimen comprised PBMCs, mostly from graft donor cells, sampled 360 days after TCRalphabeta/CD19-depleted stem cell transplant. The chain links TRBV11-2 to TRBJ2-7; TRBD2 agrees at 8 bases. CDR3 DNA sequence: TGTGCCAGCAGCGTAGCGGGACTGCCCTCTGAGCAGTACTTC. Residues: CASSVAGLPSEQYF.